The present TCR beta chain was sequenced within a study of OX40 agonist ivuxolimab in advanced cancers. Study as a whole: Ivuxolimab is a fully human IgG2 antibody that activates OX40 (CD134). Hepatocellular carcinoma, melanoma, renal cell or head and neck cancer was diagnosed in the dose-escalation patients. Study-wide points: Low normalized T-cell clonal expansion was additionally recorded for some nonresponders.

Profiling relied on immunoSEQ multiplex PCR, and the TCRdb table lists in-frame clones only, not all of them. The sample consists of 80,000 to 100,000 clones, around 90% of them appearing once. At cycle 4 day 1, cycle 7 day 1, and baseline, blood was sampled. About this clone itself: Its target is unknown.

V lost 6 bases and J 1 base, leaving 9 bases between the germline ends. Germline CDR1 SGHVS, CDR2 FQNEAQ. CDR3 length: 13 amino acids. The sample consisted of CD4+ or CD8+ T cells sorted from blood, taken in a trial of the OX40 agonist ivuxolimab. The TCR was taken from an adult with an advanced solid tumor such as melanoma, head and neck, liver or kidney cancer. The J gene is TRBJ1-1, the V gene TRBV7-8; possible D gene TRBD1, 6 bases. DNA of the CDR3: TGTGCCAGCAGGAAGGGGGGGAACACTGAAGCTTTCTTT. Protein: CASRKGGNTEAFF.